This TCR beta chain is from a study of cytomegalovirus exposure and HLA in healthy donors. Study-level points and caveats: Later work associated 16,951 TCR beta sequences with HLA alleles at 0.05 false discovery rate. The authors considered a cluster of highly shared sequence variants likely to be a sequencing artifact.

This clone has just a few counts. Its antigen is currently unknown. Use of 60 Vbeta and 13 Jbeta primers characterized the PCR. Here immunoSEQ multiplex PCR was the method, and the copy in TCRdb shows in-frame clones only, minus some. Of approximately 170,000 clones detected, over 70% appear once; the ten largest clones hold roughly 7.3%. Material for sequencing was PBMCs. This TCR was recovered from a male donor in good health and CMV-seropositive.

Written as DNA, the CDR3 is TGCGCCAGCAGCTTGGTAAATTCGGAGACCCAGTACTTC. It yields the protein CASSLVNSETQYF. This chain joins TRBV5-1 and TRBJ2-5; D call uncertain. CDR1 is SGHRS and CDR2 is YFSETQ in the germline V gene. Deletions cut 0 bases from V and 5 bases from J, with 8 bases between. The CDR3 loop spans 13 amino acids.